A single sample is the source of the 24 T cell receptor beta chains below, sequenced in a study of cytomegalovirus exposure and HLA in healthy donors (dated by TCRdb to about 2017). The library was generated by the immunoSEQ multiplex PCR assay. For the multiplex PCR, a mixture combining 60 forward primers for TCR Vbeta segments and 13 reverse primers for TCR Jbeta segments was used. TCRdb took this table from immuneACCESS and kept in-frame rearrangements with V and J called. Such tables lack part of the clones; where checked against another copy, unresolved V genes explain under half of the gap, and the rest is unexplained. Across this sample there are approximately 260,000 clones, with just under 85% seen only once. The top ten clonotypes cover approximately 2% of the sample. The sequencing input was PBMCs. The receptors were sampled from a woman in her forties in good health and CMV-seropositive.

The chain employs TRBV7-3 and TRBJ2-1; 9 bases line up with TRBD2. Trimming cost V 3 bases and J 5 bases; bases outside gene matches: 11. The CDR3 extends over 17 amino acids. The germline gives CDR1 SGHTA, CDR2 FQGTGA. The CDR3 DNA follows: TGTGCCAGCAGCTTCGCGAGACAGCTAGCGGGGAACAATGAGCAGTTCTTC. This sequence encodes CASSFARQLAGNNEQFF.

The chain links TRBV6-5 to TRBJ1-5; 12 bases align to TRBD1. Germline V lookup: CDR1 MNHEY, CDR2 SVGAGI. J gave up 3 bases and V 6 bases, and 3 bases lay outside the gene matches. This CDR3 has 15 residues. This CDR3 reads CASSGDRGHNQPQHF. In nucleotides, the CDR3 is TGTGCCAGCAGCGGGGACAGGGGGCACAATCAGCCCCAGCATTTT.

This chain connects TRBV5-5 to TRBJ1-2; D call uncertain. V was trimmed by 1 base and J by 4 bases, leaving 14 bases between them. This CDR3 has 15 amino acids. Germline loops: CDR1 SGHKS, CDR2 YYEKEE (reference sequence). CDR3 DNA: TGTGCCAGCAGCTTGTCAGCGGCAGAGGGCTATGGCTACACCTTC. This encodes CASSLSAAEGYGYTF.

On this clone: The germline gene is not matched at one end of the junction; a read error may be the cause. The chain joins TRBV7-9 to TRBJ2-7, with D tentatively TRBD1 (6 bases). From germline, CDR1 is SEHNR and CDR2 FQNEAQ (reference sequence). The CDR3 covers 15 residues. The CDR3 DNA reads TGTTCCAGCAGCTTATCGTCGATACGGACAGATGAGCAGTACTTC. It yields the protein CSSSLSSIRTDEQYF.

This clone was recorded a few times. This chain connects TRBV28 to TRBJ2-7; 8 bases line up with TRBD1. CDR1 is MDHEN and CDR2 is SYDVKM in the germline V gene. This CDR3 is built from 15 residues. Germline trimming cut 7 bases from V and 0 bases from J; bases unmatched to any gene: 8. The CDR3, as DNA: TGTGCCAGCAAGACGACAGGGGTAAGCTCCTACGAGCAGTACTTC. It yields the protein CASKTTGVSSYEQYF.

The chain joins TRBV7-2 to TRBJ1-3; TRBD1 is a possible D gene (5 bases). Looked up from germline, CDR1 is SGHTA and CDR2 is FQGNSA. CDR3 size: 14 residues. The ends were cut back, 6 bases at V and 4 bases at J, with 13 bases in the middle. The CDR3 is CASRTGGSGNTIYF. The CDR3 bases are TGTGCCAGCAGGACGGGGGGGTCAGGAAACACCATATATTTT.

CDR3 DNA: TGTGCCAGCAGCTCTATCACGGGACTCTTCACCGGGGAGCTGTTTTTT. Its protein is CASSSITGLFTGELFF. The rearrangement uses TRBV7-3 and TRBJ2-2; possibly TRBD2 for D (6 bases). V shed 4 bases and J shed 4 bases, with 16 bases lying between them. The CDR3 is 16 residues long. Germline V lookup: CDR1 SGHTA, CDR2 FQGTGA.

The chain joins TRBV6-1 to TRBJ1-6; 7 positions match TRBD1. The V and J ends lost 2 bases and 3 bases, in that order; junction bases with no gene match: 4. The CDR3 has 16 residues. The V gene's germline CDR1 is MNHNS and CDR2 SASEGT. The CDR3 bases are TGTGCCAGCAGTGAACAGGGGGAGTTCTATAATTCACCCCTCCACTTT. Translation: CASSEQGEFYNSPLHF.

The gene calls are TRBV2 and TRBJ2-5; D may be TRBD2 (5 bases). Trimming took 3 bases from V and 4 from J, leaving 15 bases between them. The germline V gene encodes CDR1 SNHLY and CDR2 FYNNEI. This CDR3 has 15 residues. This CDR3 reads CASSDGPSGGETQYF. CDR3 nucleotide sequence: TGTGCCAGCAGTGACGGACCGAGCGGAGGAGAGACCCAGTACTTC.

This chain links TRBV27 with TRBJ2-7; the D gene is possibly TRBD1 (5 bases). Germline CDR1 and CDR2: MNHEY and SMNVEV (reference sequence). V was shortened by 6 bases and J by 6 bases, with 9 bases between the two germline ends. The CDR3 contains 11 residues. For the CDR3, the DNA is TGTGCCAGCAGCCAGGGATCCGAGCAGTACTTC. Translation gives CASSQGSEQYF.

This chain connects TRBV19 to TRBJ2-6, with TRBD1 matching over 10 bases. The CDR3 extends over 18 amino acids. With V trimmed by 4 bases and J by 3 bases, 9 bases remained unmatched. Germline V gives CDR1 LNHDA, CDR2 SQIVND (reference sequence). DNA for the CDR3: TGTGCCAGTAGTACCACCGGGACAGGGGCTGGTGGGGCCAACGTCCTGACTTTC. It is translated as CASSTTGTGAGGANVLTF.

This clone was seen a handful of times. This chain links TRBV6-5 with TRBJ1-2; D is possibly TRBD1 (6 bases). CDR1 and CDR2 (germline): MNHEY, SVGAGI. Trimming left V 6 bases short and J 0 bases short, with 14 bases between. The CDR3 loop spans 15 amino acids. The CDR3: CASSPLRGSNYGYTF. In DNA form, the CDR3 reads TGTGCCAGCAGCCCACTTAGGGGGTCTAACTATGGCTACACCTTC.

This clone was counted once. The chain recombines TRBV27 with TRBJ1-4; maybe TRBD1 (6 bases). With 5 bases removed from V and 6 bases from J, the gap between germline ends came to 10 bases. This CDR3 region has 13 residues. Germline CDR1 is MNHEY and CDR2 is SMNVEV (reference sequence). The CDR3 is CASSQNRDEKLFF. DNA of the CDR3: TGTGCCAGCAGTCAGAACAGGGATGAAAAACTGTTTTTT.

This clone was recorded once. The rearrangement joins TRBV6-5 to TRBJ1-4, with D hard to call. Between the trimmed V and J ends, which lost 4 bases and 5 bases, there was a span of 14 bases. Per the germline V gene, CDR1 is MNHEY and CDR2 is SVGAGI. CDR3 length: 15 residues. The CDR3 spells CASSFGGVGNEKLFF. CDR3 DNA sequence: TGTGCCAGCAGTTTTGGCGGGGTTGGAAATGAAAAACTGTTTTTT.

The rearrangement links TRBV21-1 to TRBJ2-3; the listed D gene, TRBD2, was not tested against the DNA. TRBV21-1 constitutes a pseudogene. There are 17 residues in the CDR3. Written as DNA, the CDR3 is TGTGCCAGCAGCAAAAGAGGCCTAGCGGGAGGAACAGATACGCAGTATTTT. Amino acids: CASSKRGLAGGTDTQYF.

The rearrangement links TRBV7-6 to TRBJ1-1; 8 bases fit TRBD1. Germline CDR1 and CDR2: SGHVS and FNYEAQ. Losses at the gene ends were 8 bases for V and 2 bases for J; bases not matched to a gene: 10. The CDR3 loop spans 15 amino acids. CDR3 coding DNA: TGTGCCAGCTGGCCGGGACAGGAAGTAAACACTGAAGCTTTCTTT. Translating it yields CASWPGQEVNTEAFF.

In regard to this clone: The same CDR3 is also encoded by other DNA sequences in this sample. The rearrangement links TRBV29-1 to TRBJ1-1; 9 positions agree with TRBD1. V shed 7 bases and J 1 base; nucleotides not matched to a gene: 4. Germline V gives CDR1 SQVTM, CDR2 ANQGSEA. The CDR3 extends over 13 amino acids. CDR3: CSATTGGNTEAFF. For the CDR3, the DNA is TGCAGCGCAACGACAGGGGGGAACACTGAAGCTTTCTTT. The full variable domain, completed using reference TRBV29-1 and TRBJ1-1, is SAVISQKPSRDICQRGTSLTIQCQVDSQVTMMFWYRQQPGQSLTLIATANQGSEATYESGFVIDKFPISRPNLTFSTLTVSNMSPEDSSIYLCSATTGGNTEAFFGQGTRLTVV.

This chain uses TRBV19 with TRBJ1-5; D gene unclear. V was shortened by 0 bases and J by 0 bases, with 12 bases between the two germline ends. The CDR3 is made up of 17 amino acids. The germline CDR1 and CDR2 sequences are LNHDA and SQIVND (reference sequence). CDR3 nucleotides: TGTGCCAGTAGTATAGATACGGGAGGGTTTAGCAATCAGCCCCAGCATTTT. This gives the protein CASSIDTGGFSNQPQHF.

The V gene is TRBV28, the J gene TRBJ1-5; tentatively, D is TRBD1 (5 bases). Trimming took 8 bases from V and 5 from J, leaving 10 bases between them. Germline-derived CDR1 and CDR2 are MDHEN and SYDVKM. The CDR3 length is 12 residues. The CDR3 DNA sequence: TGTGCCAGCGGGGGGGGTGATCAGCCCCAGCATTTT. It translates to CASGGGDQPQHF.

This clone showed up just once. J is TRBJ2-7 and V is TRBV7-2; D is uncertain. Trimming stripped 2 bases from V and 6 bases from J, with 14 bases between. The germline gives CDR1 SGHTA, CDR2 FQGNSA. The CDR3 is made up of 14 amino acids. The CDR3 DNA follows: TGTGCCAGCAGCTTAAATAACTTACAGTTCGAGCAGTACTTC. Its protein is CASSLNNLQFEQYF.

The CDR3 sequence: CASSLDPWGGDYLPEQYF. CDR3 bases: TGTGCCAGCAGCTTAGATCCTTGGGGGGGGGACTACCTCCCGGAGCAGTACTTC. V usage is TRBV11-2 and J usage is TRBJ2-7; 7 bases line up with TRBD2. The CDR3 covers 18 residues. J gave up 7 bases and V 0 bases, and 18 bases lay outside the gene matches. Germline V CDR1 and CDR2: SGHAT, FQNNGV.

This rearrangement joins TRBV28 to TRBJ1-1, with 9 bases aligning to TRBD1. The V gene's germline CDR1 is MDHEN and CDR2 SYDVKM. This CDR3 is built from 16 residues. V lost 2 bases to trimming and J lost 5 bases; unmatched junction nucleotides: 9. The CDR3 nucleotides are TGTGCCAGCAGTTTAGGACAGGGGTTAGTAGGGACTGAAGCTTTCTTT. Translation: CASSLGQGLVGTEAFF.

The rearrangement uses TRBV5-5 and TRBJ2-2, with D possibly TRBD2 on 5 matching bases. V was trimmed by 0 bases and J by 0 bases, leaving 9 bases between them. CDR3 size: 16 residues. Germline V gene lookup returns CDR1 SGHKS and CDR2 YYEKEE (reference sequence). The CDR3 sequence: CASSLVGSANTGELFF. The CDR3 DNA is TGTGCCAGCAGCTTGGTAGGGAGCGCGAACACCGGGGAGCTGTTTTTT.

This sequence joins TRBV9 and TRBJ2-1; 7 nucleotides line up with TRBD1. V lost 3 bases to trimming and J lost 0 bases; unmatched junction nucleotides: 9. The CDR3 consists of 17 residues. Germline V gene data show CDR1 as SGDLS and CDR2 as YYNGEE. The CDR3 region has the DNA TGTGCCAGCAGCGCCGCCCCGGGACAGAGCTCCTACAATGAGCAGTTCTTC. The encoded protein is CASSAAPGQSSYNEQFF.